This T cell receptor beta chain was captured in a study of CD8 T cells in ankylosing spondylitis. TCRdb used MiXCR to reprocess the 5' RACE reads, holding one entry per CDR3 protein. The repertoire includes fewer than 250,000 distinct CDR3 sequences, about 10% of them detected once, and around 3% sits in the top ten. The CDR3 is made up of 13 amino acids. Germline V gives CDR1 LGHDT, CDR2 YNNKEL (reference sequence). Between the trimmed V and J ends, which lost 4 bases and 8 bases, there was a span of 11 bases. This clonotype appeared many times. The rearrangement links TRBV3-1 to TRBJ1-4; a possible D gene is TRBD1 (5 bases). The receptor was derived from a male donor with ankylosing spondylitis or in good health (not recorded which). The sequencing sample was made of blood, either unsorted or a sorted T cell fraction (not recorded which). The CDR3 DNA follows: TGTGCCAGCAGCCCCCGGGAGGGGGAAAAACTGTTTTTT. Protein product: CASSPREGEKLFF. Combining the CDR3 with reference TRBV3-1 and TRBJ1-4 gives the whole variable domain DTAVSQTPKYLVTQMGNDKSIKCEQNLGHDTMYWYKQDSKKFLKIMFSYNNKELIINETVPNRFSPKSPDKAHLNLHINSLELGDSAVYFCASSPREGEKLFFGSGTQLSVL.